The text below deals with one T cell receptor beta chain. Its antigen is unidentified. The sample belongs to a study of T-cell memory formation after mild COVID-19. Overall study context: Largely donor-specific sequence clusters came from a couple of donors. General study points: Most CD4+ clones that shrank were in CM and EM, while CD8+ ones turned up in EMRA. A second wave expanding day 15 to 37 was CD4+-biased; contracting clones were balanced.

The CDR3 spans 15 residues. J was trimmed by 0 bases and V by 7 bases; bases with no gene match: 6. Germline lookup yields CDR1 SGHRS and CDR2 YFSETQ. Each CDR3 protein gets one entry after TCRdb re-called the 5' RACE reads with MiXCR. This table holds fewer than 250,000 distinct CDR3 sequences, under 12% found once. The genes are TRBV5-1 and TRBJ2-1; 8 bases fit TRBD2. The clonotype was recovered from a man aged 18-30 years who had mild COVID-19 (a few samples of this study predate the infection). Cell type and time point are not known. The sequencing sample was made of PBMCs or a T cell subset sorted from them (not recorded which). As DNA, the CDR3 is TGCGCCAGCTGGTCGGGAGGGAGCTCCTACAATGAGCAGTTCTTC. Translating gives CASWSGGSSYNEQFF.